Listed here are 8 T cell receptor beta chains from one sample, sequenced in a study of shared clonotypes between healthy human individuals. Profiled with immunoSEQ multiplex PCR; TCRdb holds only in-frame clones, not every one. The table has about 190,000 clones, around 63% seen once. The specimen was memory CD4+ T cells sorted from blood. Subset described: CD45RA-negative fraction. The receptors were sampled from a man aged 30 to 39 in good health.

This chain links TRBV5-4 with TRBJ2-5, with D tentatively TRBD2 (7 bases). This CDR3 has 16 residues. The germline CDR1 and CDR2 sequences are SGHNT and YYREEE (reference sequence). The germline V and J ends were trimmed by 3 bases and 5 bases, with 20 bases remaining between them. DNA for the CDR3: TGTGCCAGCAGCTCACGCCGGGGGGCGGGAGAGGAGACCCAGTACTTC. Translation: CASSSRRGAGEETQYF. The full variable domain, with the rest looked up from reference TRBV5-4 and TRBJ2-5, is ETGVTQSPTHLIKTRGQQVTLRCSSQSGHNTVSWYQQALGQGPQFIFQYYREEENGRGNFPPRFSGLQFPNYSSELNVNALELDDSALYLCASSSRRGAGEETQYFGPGTRLLVL.

CDR3 protein: CASGRDGSYEQYF. The CDR3 DNA sequence: TGTGCCAGCGGCCGGGACGGCTCCTACGAGCAGTACTTC. This chain links TRBV18 with TRBJ2-7; either TRBD1 or TRBD2 may supply D (5 bases each). This CDR3 is 13 amino acids long. Germline CDR1 KGHSH, CDR2 LQKENI. V dropped 8 bases and J dropped 0 bases, with 11 bases sitting between them. Full variable domain (missing parts from reference TRBV18 and TRBJ2-7): NAGVMQNPRHLVRRRGQEARLRCSPMKGHSHVYWYRQLPEEGLKFMVYLQKENIIDESGMPKERFSAEFPKEGPSILRIQQVVRGDSAAYFCASGRDGSYEQYFGPGTRLTVT.

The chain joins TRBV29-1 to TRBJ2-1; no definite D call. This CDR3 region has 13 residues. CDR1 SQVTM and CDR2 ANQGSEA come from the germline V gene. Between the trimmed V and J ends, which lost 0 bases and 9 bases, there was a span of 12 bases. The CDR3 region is CSVEEVQSGEQFF. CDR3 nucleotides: TGCAGCGTTGAAGAGGTCCAGTCTGGTGAGCAGTTCTTC.

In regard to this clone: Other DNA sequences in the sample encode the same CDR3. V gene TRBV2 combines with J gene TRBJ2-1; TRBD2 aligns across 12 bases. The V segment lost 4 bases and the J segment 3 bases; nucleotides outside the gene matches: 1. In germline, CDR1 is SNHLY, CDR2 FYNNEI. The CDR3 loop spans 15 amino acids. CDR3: CASSAGLAGYNEQFF. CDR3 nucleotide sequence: TGTGCCAGCAGTGCGGGACTAGCGGGCTACAATGAGCAGTTCTTC.

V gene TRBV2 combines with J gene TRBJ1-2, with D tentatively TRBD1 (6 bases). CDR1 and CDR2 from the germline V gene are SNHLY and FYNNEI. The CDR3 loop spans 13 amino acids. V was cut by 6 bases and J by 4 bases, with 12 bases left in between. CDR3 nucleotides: TGTGCCAGCAGCGTGACAGGCGGCTATGGCTACACCTTC. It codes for CASSVTGGYGYTF.

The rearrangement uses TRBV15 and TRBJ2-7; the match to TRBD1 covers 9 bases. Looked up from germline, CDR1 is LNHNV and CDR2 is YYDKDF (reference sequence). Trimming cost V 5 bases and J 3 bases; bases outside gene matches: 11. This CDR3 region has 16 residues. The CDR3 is CATSLGRQGDNYEQYF. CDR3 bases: TGTGCCACCAGCCTAGGGAGACAGGGGGATAACTACGAGCAGTACTTC. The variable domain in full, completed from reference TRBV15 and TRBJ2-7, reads DAMVIQNPRYQVTQFGKPVTLSCSQTLNHNVMYWYQQKSSQAPKLLFHYYDKDFNNEADTPDNFQSRRPNTSFCFLDIRSPGLGDTAMYLCATSLGRQGDNYEQYFGPGTRLTVT.

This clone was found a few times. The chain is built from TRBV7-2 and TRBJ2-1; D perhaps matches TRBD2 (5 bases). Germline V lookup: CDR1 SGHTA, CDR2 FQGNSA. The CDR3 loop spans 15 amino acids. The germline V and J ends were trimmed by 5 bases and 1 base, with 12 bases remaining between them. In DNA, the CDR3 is TGTGCCAGCAGCGGAGGATACGGATCCTACAATGAGCAGTTCTTC. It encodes CASSGGYGSYNEQFF.

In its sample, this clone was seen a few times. The CDR3 is CASSISGLNNEQFF. The CDR3 bases are TGCGCCAGCAGTATCTCGGGCCTCAACAATGAGCAGTTCTTC. V gene TRBV5-1 combines with J gene TRBJ2-1; D remains ambiguous. V was pared by 5 bases and J by 5 bases, with 14 bases between. Germline V lookup: CDR1 SGHRS, CDR2 YFSETQ. This CDR3 is 14 amino acids long.